This TCR beta chain was sequenced during a study of OX40 agonist ivuxolimab in advanced cancers. Study as a whole: Age averaged about 66 years (range roughly 23 to 79), and 82.7% were male.

Concerning this clone: Its antigen remains unknown.

V dropped 5 bases and J dropped 4 bases, with 15 bases sitting between them. CDR1 and CDR2 (germline): SGHRS, YFSETQ. This CDR3 region has 14 residues. Overall study results and limits: The expanded peripheral T cells' antigen specificity was not determined.

TCRdb's table, derived via immunoSEQ multiplex PCR, lists solely in-frame clones and lacks some. The sample records roughly 62,000 clones, 86% being singletons. Autoimmune disease history or systemic immunosuppression barred patients. Blood sampling took place at baseline, cycle 4 day 1, and cycle 7 day 1. This chain links TRBV5-1 with TRBJ1-2; possible D gene TRBD1, 5 bases. The material was CD4+ or CD8+ T cells sorted from blood, obtained in a trial of the OX40 agonist ivuxolimab. The source of this sequence is an adult with an advanced solid tumor such as melanoma, head and neck, liver or kidney cancer. The CDR3 spells CASSLDSSTYGYTF. Here the CDR3 DNA reads TGCGCCAGCAGTCTAGACAGCTCCACCTATGGCTACACCTTC.